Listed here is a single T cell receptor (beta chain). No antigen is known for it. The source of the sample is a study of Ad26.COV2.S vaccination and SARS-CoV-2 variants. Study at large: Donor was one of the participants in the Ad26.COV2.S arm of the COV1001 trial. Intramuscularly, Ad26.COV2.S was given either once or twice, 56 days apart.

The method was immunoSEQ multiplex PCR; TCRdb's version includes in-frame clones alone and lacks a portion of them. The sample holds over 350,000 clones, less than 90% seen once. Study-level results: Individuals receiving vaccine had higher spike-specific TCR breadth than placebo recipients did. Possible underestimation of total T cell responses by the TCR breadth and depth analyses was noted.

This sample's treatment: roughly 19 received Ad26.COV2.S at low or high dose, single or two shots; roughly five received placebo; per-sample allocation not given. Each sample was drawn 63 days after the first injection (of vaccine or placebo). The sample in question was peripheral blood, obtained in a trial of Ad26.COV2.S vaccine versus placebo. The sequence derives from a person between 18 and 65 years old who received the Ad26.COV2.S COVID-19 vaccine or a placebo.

In nucleotides, the CDR3 is TGTGCCAGCAGTTTCGGTTATACTAACTATGGCTACACCTTC. This gives the protein CASSFGYTNYGYTF. The V and J genes are TRBV6-2 or TRBV6-3 and TRBJ1-2; D is uncertain. V was pared by 4 bases and J by 0 bases, with 9 bases between. This CDR3 contains 14 residues. CDR1 is MNHEY and CDR2 is SVGEGT in the germline V gene.